Presented here are 15 T cell receptor beta chains from one specimen sequenced in a study of vaccination effects on CD4 cells after COVID-19. Subsequent to a culture period of more than 9 days, CD4+ T cells were isolated. Subjects were given two BNT162b2 or mRNA-1273 vaccine doses. These receptors' targets are unknown. Profiling relied on immunoSEQ multiplex PCR, and the TCRdb table lists in-frame clones only, not all of them. The table includes roughly 40,000 clones, approximately 70% detected once. Specimen: CD4+ T cells from PBMCs cultured without peptide, collected after COVID-19 vaccination. The receptor source for this set is a human donor who received a COVID-19 vaccine.

This sequence joins TRBV5-1 and TRBJ2-5; D unresolved. The CDR3 has 14 amino acids. Germline V gene data show CDR1 as SGHRS and CDR2 as YFSETQ. V shed 0 bases and J shed 2 bases, with 8 bases lying between them. The chain's CDR3 is CASSLAAVQETQYF. The CDR3 DNA is TGCGCCAGCAGCTTGGCGGCAGTTCAAGAGACCCAGTACTTC.

The chain joins TRBV11-2 to TRBJ1-1, with TRBD1 as a possible D gene (6 bases). The V gene's germline CDR1 is SGHAT and CDR2 FQNNGV. This CDR3 region has 15 residues. V gave up 3 bases and J gave up 7 bases, with 18 bases separating them. The CDR3 region has the DNA TGTGCCAGCAGCTTTATCCCTGGACAGCCTGTTGAAGCTTTCTTT. Translated: CASSFIPGQPVEAFF.

The chain carries TRBV4-1 and TRBJ1-1; the match to TRBD1 covers 9 bases. CDR3 size: 15 residues. Germline CDR1 reads MGHRA; CDR2 reads YSYEKL. With V trimmed by 4 bases and J by 0 bases, 3 bases remained unmatched. The CDR3: CASSLRQGVNTEAFF. CDR3 bases: TGCGCCAGCAGCCTGCGACAGGGGGTGAACACTGAAGCTTTCTTT.

This clone has a handful of counts. The chain recombines TRBV5-6 with TRBJ2-3; no clear D gene. Trimming removed 4 bases from V and 5 bases from J, with 8 bases in between. CDR1 and CDR2 (germline): SGHDT, YYEEEE. The CDR3 is made up of 12 amino acids. CDR3 loop: CASSPRLDTQYF. CDR3 sequence (DNA): TGTGCCAGCAGCCCACGCTTAGATACGCAGTATTTT.

CDR3 in amino acids: CASSPAYEQYF. CDR3 DNA sequence: TGTGCCAGCAGCCCGGCTTACGAGCAGTACTTC. V is TRBV7-2 and J is TRBJ2-7; D uncertain. From germline, CDR1 is SGHTA and CDR2 FQGNSA. This CDR3 contains 11 residues. With 5 bases removed from V and 4 bases from J, the gap between germline ends came to 6 bases.

This clone has a handful of counts. This chain connects TRBV29-1 to TRBJ1-4, with D possibly matching TRBD1 (5 bases). There are 15 residues in the CDR3. V lost 0 bases to trimming and J lost 3 bases, with 11 bases between them. Germline V gene data show CDR1 as SQVTM and CDR2 as ANQGSEA. The chain's CDR3 is CSVEETEGANEKLFF. The CDR3, as DNA: TGCAGCGTTGAAGAGACAGAAGGAGCTAATGAAAAACTGTTTTTT.

This clone was seen a handful of times. V usage is TRBV11-2 and J usage is TRBJ2-1; possibly TRBD1 for D (5 bases). With 5 bases removed from V and 3 bases from J, the gap between germline ends came to 14 bases. The germline V gene encodes CDR1 SGHAT and CDR2 FQNNGV. The CDR3 has 15 residues. The CDR3 spells CASSLVGRDYNEQFF. CDR3 DNA sequence: TGTGCCAGCAGCCTAGTGGGCAGGGACTACAATGAGCAGTTCTTC.

The chain uses TRBV11-2 and TRBJ2-7, with TRBD2 matching 7 bases. After removal of 3 bases from V and 3 bases from J, the junction contained 8 bases not matched to a gene. Germline V CDR1 and CDR2: SGHAT, FQNNGV. This CDR3 contains 15 residues. CDR3 sequence: CASSLVAGRGYEQYF. In DNA form, the CDR3 reads TGTGCCAGCAGCTTGGTAGCGGGTCGGGGCTACGAGCAGTACTTC.

The chain combines TRBV18 with TRBJ1-3; D gene ambiguous. The germline CDR1 and CDR2 sequences are KGHSH and LQKENI. The V gene lost 2 bases and the J gene lost 3 bases, with 8 bases spanning the gap. There are 14 residues in the CDR3. CDR3 loop: CASSPGGIGNTIYF. CDR3 sequence (DNA): TGTGCCAGCTCACCAGGAGGGATTGGAAACACCATATATTTT.

This clone was found many times. V gene TRBV6-4 combines with J gene TRBJ2-1; D is possibly TRBD1 (6 bases). The CDR3 has 15 residues. Germline lookup yields CDR1 MRHNA and CDR2 SNTAGT. Trimming took off 4 bases at V and 7 bases at J, with 17 bases between the two ends. The CDR3 DNA is TGTGCCAGCAGTGCTCAGGGGCGGAGCGGAAATGAGCAGTTCTTC. Residues: CASSAQGRSGNEQFF.

This rearrangement joins TRBV27 to TRBJ1-2, with D possibly being TRBD1 (6 bases). Germline assignment: CDR1 MNHEY and CDR2 SMNVEV (reference sequence). Between the trimmed V and J ends, which lost 3 bases and 1 base, there was a span of 12 bases. The length of the CDR3 is 15 residues. CDR3 DNA sequence: TGTGCCAGCAGTTTGCACCCAGGGGTTAACTATGGCTACACCTTC. Translation gives CASSLHPGVNYGYTF.

V and J are TRBV6-6 and TRBJ2-7; D remains unclear. Germline V gene sequence: CDR1 MNHNY, CDR2 SVGAGI (reference sequence). The CDR3 has 11 amino acids. Trimming removed 5 bases at V and 3 bases at J, with 5 bases between. CDR3 region: CASSLIYEQYF. CDR3 nucleotide sequence: TGTGCCAGCAGTCTCATCTACGAGCAGTACTTC.

This clone appeared a few times. The gene calls are TRBV5-1 and TRBJ1-2; 9 nucleotides align to TRBD1. This CDR3 is 16 amino acids long. Germline V CDR1 and CDR2: SGHRS, YFSETQ. V shed 5 bases, J shed 5 bases, and the junction held 13 bases outside the gene matches. In DNA form, the CDR3 reads TGCGCCAGCAGTGAACCGGGACAGGGTCCTTCTTATGGCTACACCTTC. It yields the protein CASSEPGQGPSYGYTF. Based on the CDR3 plus reference TRBV5-1 and TRBJ1-2, the full variable domain is KAGVTQTPRYLIKTRGQQVTLSCSPISGHRSVSWYQQTPGQGLQFLFEYFSETQRNKGNFPGRFSGRQFSNSRSEMNVSTLELGDSALYLCASSEPGQGPSYGYTFGSGTRLTVV.

The chain couples TRBV19 to TRBJ1-2; 9 bases line up with TRBD1. V was clipped by 0 bases and J by 6 bases; unmatched bases: 8. This CDR3 comprises 16 residues. Germline-derived CDR1 and CDR2 are LNHDA and SQIVND (reference sequence). In nucleotides, the CDR3 is TGTGCCAGTAGTATAGATTTAATCGGGACAGGGAATGGCTACACCTTC. Amino acid sequence: CASSIDLIGTGNGYTF.

This chain connects TRBV19 to TRBJ1-2, with a weak D call TRBD1 (6 bases). The CDR3 totals 14 residues. The germline gives CDR1 LNHDA, CDR2 SQIVND (reference sequence). Trimming removed 3 bases at V and 7 bases at J, with 15 bases between. Written as DNA, the CDR3 is TGTGCCAGTAGTATTATGTCGGGGGCGGGTGGCTACACCTTC. It yields the protein CASSIMSGAGGYTF.